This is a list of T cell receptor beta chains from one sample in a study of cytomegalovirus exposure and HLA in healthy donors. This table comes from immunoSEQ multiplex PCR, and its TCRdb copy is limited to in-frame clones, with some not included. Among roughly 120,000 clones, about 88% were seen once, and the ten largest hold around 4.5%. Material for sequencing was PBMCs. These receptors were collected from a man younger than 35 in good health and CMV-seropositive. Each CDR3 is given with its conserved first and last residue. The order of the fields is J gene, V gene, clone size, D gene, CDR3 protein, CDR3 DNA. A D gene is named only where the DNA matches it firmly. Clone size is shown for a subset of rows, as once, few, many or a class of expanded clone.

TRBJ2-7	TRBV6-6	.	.	CASSYWPSNYEQYF	TGTGCCAGCAGTTACTGGCCTTCCAACTACGAGCAGTACTTC
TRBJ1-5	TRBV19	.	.	CASRGWSNQPQHF	TGTGCCAGTAGGGGCTGGAGCAATCAGCCCCAGCATTTT
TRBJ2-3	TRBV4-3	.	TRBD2	CASSQRLAGGISGTDTQYF	TGCGCCAGCAGCCAACGACTAGCGGGGGGGATAAGTGGTACGGATACGCAGTATTTT
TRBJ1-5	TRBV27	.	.	CASRQTGPPHQPQHF	TGTGCCAGCAGACAAACAGGGCCTCCTCATCAGCCCCAGCATTTT
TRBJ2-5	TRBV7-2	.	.	CATSGYLGTQYF	TGTGCCACCTCGGGGTACCTGGGGACCCAGTACTTC
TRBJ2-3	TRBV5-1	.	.	CASSFNGLLTDTQYF	TGCGCCAGCAGCTTTAATGGGCTTCTCACAGATACGCAGTATTTT
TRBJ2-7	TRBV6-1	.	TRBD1	CASRGTGGHEQYF	TGTGCCAGCAGAGGGACAGGAGGCCACGAGCAGTACTTC
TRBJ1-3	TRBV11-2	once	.	CASSPPSGSGNTIYF	TGTGCCAGCAGCCCCCCATCCGGGTCTGGAAACACCATATATTTT
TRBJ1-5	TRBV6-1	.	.	CATAGHTGINQPQHF	TGTGCCACCGCGGGCCACACAGGGATCAATCAGCCCCAGCATTTT
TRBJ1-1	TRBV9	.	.	CASSGGHFPEAFF	TGTGCCAGCAGCGGGGGACATTTCCCTGAAGCTTTCTTT
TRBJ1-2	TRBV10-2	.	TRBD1	CASSESTGDQYGYTF	TGCGCCAGCAGTGAGTCGACAGGGGACCAATATGGCTACACCTTC
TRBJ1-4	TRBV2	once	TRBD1	CASSFTGTGDEKLFF	TGTGCCAGCAGCTTCACCGGGACAGGGGATGAAAAACTGTTTTTT
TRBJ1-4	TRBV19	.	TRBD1	CASSSQGVLGKLFF	TGTGCCAGTAGTTCTCAGGGGGTCCTAGGAAAACTGTTTTTT
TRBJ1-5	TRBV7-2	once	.	CASSLEAGRVNQPQHF	TGTGCCAGCAGCTTAGAGGCAGGGAGGGTCAATCAGCCCCAGCATTTT
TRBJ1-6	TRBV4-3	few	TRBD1	CASSQKGQAAPLHF	TGCGCCAGCAGCCAGAAGGGACAGGCGGCCCCCCTCCACTTT
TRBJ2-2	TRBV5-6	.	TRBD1	CASSPTGGLNTGELFF	TGTGCCAGCAGCCCCACAGGGGGTCTAAACACCGGGGAGCTGTTTTTT
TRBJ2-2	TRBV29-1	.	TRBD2	CSVDTSGGVRTGELFF	TGCAGCGTTGACACTAGCGGGGGGGTACGCACCGGGGAGCTGTTTTTT
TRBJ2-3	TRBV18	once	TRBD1	CASSPPSQGSDTQYF	TGTGCCAGCTCACCACCGTCACAGGGGTCAGATACGCAGTATTTT
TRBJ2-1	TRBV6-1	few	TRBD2	CASSEYVGGSYNEQFF	TGTGCCAGCAGTGAATATGTCGGGGGGAGCTACAATGAGCAGTTCTTC
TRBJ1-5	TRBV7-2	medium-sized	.	CASSERQNQPQHF	TGTGCCAGCTCAGAACGACAGAATCAGCCCCAGCATTTT
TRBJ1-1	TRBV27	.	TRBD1	CASISLGQEAFF	TGTGCCAGCATCAGTCTGGGACAGGAAGCTTTCTTT
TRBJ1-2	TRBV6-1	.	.	CASSEGGYNYGYTF	TGTGCCAGCAGTGAAGGCGGCTACAACTATGGCTACACCTTC
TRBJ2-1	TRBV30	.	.	CAWSSTWESEQFF	TGTGCCTGGAGTTCGACTTGGGAGAGTGAGCAGTTCTTC
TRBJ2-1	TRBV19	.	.	CASTGDGRGNEQFF	TGTGCCAGTACTGGGGATGGAAGGGGCAATGAGCAGTTCTTC